This T cell receptor (beta chain) emerged from a study of T cells in Graves' hyperthyroidism and ophthalmopathy. Study summary: Peripheral blood was collected at initial diagnosis, before any treatment. Study outcomes and limitations: Appearing also in blood were most of the thyroid clonotypes expanded above 0.001.

Amplified TCR beta CDR3 regions derived from RNA transcripts. The primer set for the first-round RT-PCR of the TCR CDR3 was HTBI. TCRdb processed the multiplex PCR reads anew with MiXCR; each CDR3 protein has one entry. The sample holds hundreds of thousands of distinct CDR3 sequences, about 17% seen once. There are many counts of this clonotype. As yet, its antigen is unknown. Graves' hyperthyroidism showing no ophthalmopathy progression within 18 months was considered stable. Those patients with uncontrolled infection, other autoimmune disease, pregnancy or lactation were excluded. The V end lost 0 bases, the J end lost 3 bases, and 12 bases lay between the germline ends. The CDR3 sequence is 15 residues long. Germline CDR1 and CDR2: SGHTA and FQGNSA.

The sequenced sample was blood. V gene TRBV7-2 combines with J gene TRBJ2-7; D gene ambiguous. This clonotype originated in a woman aged 30 to 39 with Graves' hyperthyroidism. The CDR3 coding sequence is TGTGCCAGCAGCTTAGCGGCGGAGCGACTCTACGAGCAGTACTTC. Protein product: CASSLAAERLYEQYF.